Presented here are 19 T cell receptor beta chains from one specimen sequenced in a study of beta chain features in type 1 diabetes. Findings and caveats of the study: People with Type 1 diabetes carried modestly yet significantly shorter TCRB CDR3s in all four CD4+ subsets.

The whole isolated RNA underwent reverse transcription, so sequencing captured expressed TCRB transcripts. The method was immunoSEQ multiplex PCR; TCRdb's version includes in-frame clones alone and lacks a portion of them. The table records around 360,000 clones, roughly 12% of them present only once. No antigens are known for them. Specimen: naive CD4+ T cells from blood. Every receptor here comes from a woman aged 18-30 years with type 1 diabetes.

This clone has more than one count but fewer than ten. The V gene is TRBV11-3, the J gene TRBJ2-1, with TRBD2 matching over 7 bases. There are 16 residues in the CDR3. The germline V gene has CDR1 SGHNT and CDR2 YENEEA. The junction had 6 bases not matched to a gene; V was cut back by 4 bases and J by 0 bases. The CDR3 here is CASSSAAGSSYNEQFF. CDR3 bases: TGTGCCAGCAGCTCAGCAGCGGGGAGCTCCTACAATGAGCAGTTCTTC.

The chain employs TRBV27 and TRBJ2-7; TRBD2 aligns across 9 bases. Looked up from germline, CDR1 is MNHEY and CDR2 is SMNVEV (reference sequence). V trimming: 6 bases; J trimming: 5 bases; junction bases outside the gene matches: 8. CDR3 size: 14 residues. The CDR3 DNA follows: TGTGCCAGCAGAGCAAGCGGGAGGTGGGACGAGCAGTACTTC. Translation: CASRASGRWDEQYF.

This clone was observed a few times. The chain couples TRBV15 to TRBJ1-5, with 10 bases lining up with TRBD1. Trimming at V came to 3 bases and at J to 0 bases, leaving 8 bases not matched to a gene. CDR1 is LNHNV and CDR2 is YYDKDF in the germline V gene (reference sequence). CDR3 length equals 18 residues. CDR3 loop: CATSRGQGSPYSNQPQHF. CDR3 sequence (DNA): TGTGCCACCAGCAGGGGACAGGGGTCCCCCTATAGCAATCAGCCCCAGCATTTT.

V gene TRBV5-4 combines with J gene TRBJ2-3, with a possible D match to TRBD1 (5 bases). V lost 4 bases to trimming and J lost 4 bases, with 10 bases between them. Germline-derived CDR1 and CDR2 are SGHNT and YYREEE (reference sequence). There are 13 residues in the CDR3. The CDR3 coding sequence is TGTGCCAGCAGCCCAGGGTCGGCAGATACGCAGTATTTT. Encoded protein: CASSPGSADTQYF.

This chain uses TRBV29-1 with TRBJ1-2, with D maybe TRBD1 (5 bases). CDR1 and CDR2 (germline): SQVTM, ANQGSEA. The V and J ends lost 6 bases and 8 bases respectively, with 19 bases between them. The CDR3 is 13 amino acids. The CDR3 here is CSVRSLLQGGYTF. DNA for the CDR3: TGCAGCGTCCGTTCCCTTCTGCAGGGAGGCTACACCTTC.

The rearrangement links TRBV14 to TRBJ2-1, with 9 nucleotides matching TRBD1. This CDR3 is 15 amino acids long. The V segment lost 4 bases and the J segment 8 bases; nucleotides outside the gene matches: 9. In germline, CDR1 is SGHDN, CDR2 FVKESK. CDR3 in amino acids: CASSRQGETRHEQFF. Written as DNA, the CDR3 is TGTGCCAGCAGCCGACAGGGGGAGACCCGTCATGAGCAGTTCTTC.

This clone was seen only a few times. The chain couples TRBV29-1 to TRBJ2-5; 8 bases line up with TRBD2. The J segment lost 5 bases and the V segment lost 8 bases, leaving 13 bases of the junction unmatched. The germline CDR1 and CDR2 sequences are SQVTM and ANQGSEA. This CDR3 is 14 amino acids long. The CDR3 bases are TGCAGCTCCTGGAGCGGGAGTAGGGGTGAGACCCAGTACTTC. This sequence encodes CSSWSGSRGETQYF.

The table lists this clone with a few counts. The chain carries TRBV18 and TRBJ2-1; D uncertain. Germline-derived CDR1 and CDR2 are KGHSH and LQKENI. Deletions cut 3 bases from V and 10 bases from J, with 10 bases between. CDR3 length: 12 amino acids. The CDR3 loop is CASSPDTPEQFF. The CDR3 DNA follows: TGTGCCAGCTCACCCGACACACCGGAGCAGTTCTTC. Supplemented by reference TRBV18 and TRBJ2-1, the full variable domain reads NAGVMQNPRHLVRRRGQEARLRCSPMKGHSHVYWYRQLPEEGLKFMVYLQKENIIDESGMPKERFSAEFPKEGPSILRIQQVVRGDSAAYFCASSPDTPEQFFGPGTRLTVL.

This clone was seen more than once but under ten times. This chain joins TRBV25-1 and TRBJ2-3; 9 nucleotides align to TRBD1. The CDR3 contains 14 residues. V lost 6 bases to trimming and J lost 3 bases; unmatched junction nucleotides: 4. Germline loops: CDR1 MGHDK, CDR2 SYGVNS. CDR3 in amino acids: CASSIQGATDTQYF. In DNA form, the CDR3 reads TGTGCCAGCAGCATACAGGGGGCGACAGATACGCAGTATTTT.

This clone was seen more than once but under ten times. The V call is TRBV30, the J call TRBJ1-2; 9 bases line up with TRBD1. Losses at the gene ends were 2 bases for V and 2 bases for J; bases not matched to a gene: 3. Germline CDR1 is GTSNPN and CDR2 is SVGIG (reference sequence). The CDR3 loop spans 14 amino acids. CDR3 protein: CAWSLGTGNYGYTF. The CDR3 DNA follows: TGTGCCTGGAGTCTCGGGACAGGGAACTATGGCTACACCTTC.

Remarks on this clone: This CDR3 is also generated by other DNA sequences in the sample. This chain joins TRBV7-2 and TRBJ2-1, with 8 positions matching TRBD2. Per the germline V gene, CDR1 is SGHTA and CDR2 is FQGNSA. V was pared by 5 bases and J by 6 bases, with 3 bases of the junction left unmatched. The CDR3 sequence is 13 residues long. The CDR3 sequence is CASSLGTSNEQFF. The CDR3 coding sequence is TGTGCCAGCAGCCTCGGGACTAGCAATGAGCAGTTCTTC. Full variable domain (remainder filled in from reference TRBV7-2 and TRBJ2-1): GAGVSQSPSNKVTEKGKDVELRCDPISGHTALYWYRQSLGQGLEFLIYFQGNSAPDKSGLPSDRFSAERTGGSVSTLTIQRTQQEDSAVYLCASSLGTSNEQFFGPGTRLTVL.

This clone has only a few counts. The chain uses TRBV7-9 and TRBJ2-1; D is ambiguous. Germline-derived CDR1 and CDR2 are SEHNR and FQNEAQ (reference sequence). CDR3 length equals 16 residues. Trimming shortened V by 5 bases and J by 4 bases, and 18 bases separated the two germline ends. The CDR3 region is CASSPPSAGSYNEQFF. The CDR3 DNA reads as TGTGCCAGCAGCCCTCCCTCGGCAGGATCGTACAATGAGCAGTTCTTC. The entire variable domain, with the rest obtained from reference TRBV7-9 and TRBJ2-1, is as follows: DTGVSQNPRHKITKRGQNVTFRCDPISEHNRLYWYRQTLGQGPEFLTYFQNEAQLEKSRLLSDRFSAERPKGSFSTLEIQRTEQGDSAMYLCASSPPSAGSYNEQFFGPGTRLTVL.

This clone was seen a handful of times. J is TRBJ2-7 and V is TRBV7-2, with D maybe TRBD2 (6 bases). In germline, CDR1 is SGHTA, CDR2 FQGNSA. CDR3 length: 14 residues. V lost 4 bases and J lost 2, with 12 bases in between. The CDR3 protein is CASSYDGGTYEQYF. The CDR3 DNA is TGTGCCAGCAGCTACGACGGAGGGACCTACGAGCAGTACTTC.

The table lists this clone with a few counts. The genes are TRBV4-2 and TRBJ2-7; TRBD2 is a possible D gene (5 bases). Germline assignment: CDR1 LGHNA and CDR2 YNFKEQ. Trimming took off 7 bases at V and 5 bases at J, with 15 bases between the two ends. CDR3 length: 13 amino acids. The CDR3 coding sequence is TGTGCCAGCACCGTAAGGGCGGGCGACGAGCAGTACTTC. Translation: CASTVRAGDEQYF.

The chain combines TRBV19 with TRBJ2-1; 7 nucleotides agree with TRBD1. Germline CDR1 is LNHDA and CDR2 is SQIVND (reference sequence). Trimming removed 4 bases from V and 12 bases from J; junction bases left unmatched: 15. The CDR3 is 15 amino acids. CDR3 coding DNA: TGTGCCAGTAGTACCGGGACAGCGCTGTTAATTGGGCAGTTCTTC. It is translated as CASSTGTALLIGQFF. Full variable domain (rest looked up from reference TRBV19 and TRBJ2-1): DGGITQSPKYLFRKEGQNVTLSCEQNLNHDAMYWYRQDPGQGLRLIYYSQIVNDFQKGDIAEGYSVSREKKESFPLTVTSAQKNPTAFYLCASSTGTALLIGQFFGPGTRLTVL.

This clone was counted only a few times. The CDR3 here is CASSPRLGEQYF. CDR3 sequence (DNA): TGTGCCAGCAGCCCCCGACTGGGCGAGCAGTACTTC. The rearrangement uses TRBV11-1 and TRBJ2-7; D gene unclear. The ends were cut back, 5 bases at V and 6 bases at J, with 11 bases in the middle. CDR3 length: 12 amino acids. CDR1 and CDR2 (germline): SGHAT, FQDESV (reference sequence).

There are a few counts of this clone. The CDR3 region is CASSVVTSTDTQYF. The DNA of the CDR3 is TGTGCCAGCAGCGTGGTAACTAGCACAGATACGCAGTATTTT. The chain carries TRBV9 and TRBJ2-3, with D unclear. The CDR3 is made up of 14 amino acids. V was pared by 2 bases and J by 0 bases, with 7 bases between. Per the germline V gene, CDR1 is SGDLS and CDR2 is YYNGEE.

This chain links TRBV5-4 with TRBJ1-1; a weak D match, TRBD1 (5 bases). V was trimmed by 4 bases and J by 7 bases, leaving 26 bases between them. Germline assignment: CDR1 SGHNT and CDR2 YYREEE (reference sequence). CDR3 length equals 17 residues. The DNA of the CDR3 is TGTGCCAGCAGCCGTGCCGGGGCAGCCGGAGGGCTTGGTGAAGCTTTCTTT. Its protein is CASSRAGAAGGLGEAFF.

The rearrangement joins TRBV4-3 to TRBJ2-7; D may be TRBD2 (6 bases). Germline V gene lookup returns CDR1 LGHNA and CDR2 YSLEER. The CDR3 sequence is 15 residues long. V lost 3 bases to trimming and J lost 0 bases, with 12 bases between them. CDR3 sequence: CASSHRLESSYEQYF. The CDR3 nucleotides read TGCGCCAGCAGCCACCGACTAGAAAGCTCCTACGAGCAGTACTTC.